The rows below give T cell receptor beta chains drawn from one sample of a study of T cells in Graves' hyperthyroidism and ophthalmopathy. TCRdb re-called the multiplex PCR reads with MiXCR, one entry per CDR3 protein. The sample lists about 720,000 distinct CDR3 sequences, about a sixth occurring once. The material sequenced was blood. The receptors stem from a man between 18 and 35 years old with Graves' hyperthyroidism. Each CDR3 is given with its conserved first and last residue. A D gene is named only where the DNA matches it firmly. Clone size is stated in some rows and not others, as once, few, many or a class when expanded.

j_call d_call v_call clone_size cdr3_nt cdr3_aa
TRBJ2-1 . TRBV4-1 . TGCGCCAGCAGCCAAGATCAGGGTAACAATGAGCAGTTCTTC CASSQDQGNNEQFF
TRBJ2-5 TRBD2 TRBV6-5 many TGTGCCAGCAGTTACGGCCCTAGCGGAGGGGCGGAGACCCAGTACTTC CASSYGPSGGAETQYF
TRBJ2-5 . TRBV11-2 many TGTGCCAGCAGCTTACAAGGGGACGCGACTGAGACCCAGTACTTC CASSLQGDATETQYF
TRBJ2-7 TRBD1 TRBV6-1 . TGTGCCAGCAGTGAAGCACAGGGGCTCTACGAGCAGTACTTC CASSEAQGLYEQYF
TRBJ2-3 TRBD2 TRBV20-1 . TGCAGTGCCCCCATTAGCACTAGCGGGCGCACAGATACGCAGTATTTT CSAPISTSGRTDTQYF
TRBJ2-5 TRBD2 TRBV2 . TGTGCCAGCAGGGGGACTAGCGGGAGCCAGACCCAGTACTTC CASRGTSGSQTQYF
TRBJ2-7 . TRBV5-5 few TGTGCCAGCAGCTTGGTCGTCAGTGAATTCTACGAGCAGTACTTC CASSLVVSEFYEQYF
TRBJ1-5 . TRBV12-3/TRBV12-4 many TGTGCCAGCAGTTTCGTGGGGTCTCAGCCCCAGCATTTT CASSFVGSQPQHF
TRBJ2-5 . TRBV2 many TGTGCCAGCAGTGAAATGTGGACCCAAGAGACCCAGTACTTC CASSEMWTQETQYF
TRBJ2-5 . TRBV20-1 few TGCAGTGTAACAGCGGGCTCACTGGTGACCCAGTACTTC CSVTAGSLVTQYF
TRBJ2-7 TRBD2 TRBV11-3 many TGTGCCAGCAGACCAGGACTAGCGGGCGCCTACGAGCAGTACTTC CASRPGLAGAYEQYF
TRBJ2-7 . TRBV12-3/TRBV12-4 many TGTGCCAGTGGGACCGGGACCGCCTTCTACGAGCAGTACTTC CASGTGTAFYEQYF
TRBJ2-3 . TRBV5-6 . TGTGCCAGCAGCTTGAACGGGGGTAGCACAGATACGCAGTATTTT CASSLNGGSTDTQYF
TRBJ1-6 . TRBV27 . TGTGCCAGCAGTTTGTTGCTGGCATCACCCCTCCACTTT CASSLLLASPLHF
TRBJ1-4 . TRBV29-1 few TGCAGCGTTTCTGGGGCTCCCTCTAATGAAAAACTGTTTTTT CSVSGAPSNEKLFF
TRBJ1-1 . TRBV18 many TGTGCCAGCTCACCGACACAGATGAACACTGAAGCTTTCTTT CASSPTQMNTEAFF
TRBJ2-1 . TRBV5-8 few TGTGCCAGCAGCTTGGTCGCGGAGGTCTCCTACAATGAGCAGTTCTTC CASSLVAEVSYNEQFF
TRBJ2-7 TRBD2 TRBV29-1 many TGCAGCGCCTTAAGGCGGGAGGCACACCACGAGCAGTACTTC CSALRREAHHEQYF
TRBJ1-5 . TRBV20-1 few TGCAGTGCTAGAGTTTTGGGGGATCAGCCCCAGCATTTT CSARVLGDQPQHF
TRBJ2-7 TRBD1 TRBV2 many TGTGCCAGCAGTGAACGGGACAGGGTCGCCTACGAGCAGTACTTC CASSERDRVAYEQYF
TRBJ2-3 . TRBV16 many TGTGCCAGCAGCCAATCTCTGGTGGATACGCAGTATTTT CASSQSLVDTQYF
TRBJ1-1 . TRBV6-6 few TGTGCCAGCAGTTACGCGGGGGGCACTGAAGCTTTCTTT CASSYAGGTEAFF
TRBJ1-1 . TRBV7-2 many TGTGCCAGCAGCTCCCCCGGCGGGACTGATGCTTTCTTT CASSSPGGTDAFF
TRBJ2-7 TRBD1 TRBV28 many TGTGCCAGCAGTTTACCGGCTCGGGACAGTTACTCCTACGAGCAGTACTTC CASSLPARDSYSYEQYF
TRBJ1-1 . TRBV5-1 many TGCGCCAGCAGCGTAGCCGGGACGGTGAACACTGAAGCTTTCTTT CASSVAGTVNTEAFF
TRBJ2-5 . TRBV7-3 many TGTGCCAGCAGCCCGGACTGGCAAGAGACCCAGTACTTC CASSPDWQETQYF
TRBJ2-1 TRBD2 TRBV5-4 few TGTGCCAGCAGCCCCCCCGTAGGTCTAGCGGGAGGGAAGGATGAGCAGTTCTTC CASSPPVGLAGGKDEQFF